One and the same sample provided the 29 T cell receptor beta chains below, sequenced in a study of beta chain features in type 1 diabetes. Every isolated RNA sample was fully reverse transcribed, so sequencing captured expressed TCRB transcripts. Clones were sequenced by immunoSEQ multiplex PCR, and TCRdb holds only the in-frame ones, with some missing. The sample contains under 550,000 clones, about an eighth of which appear only once. Material: naive CD4+ T cells from blood. The receptors were sampled from a woman younger than 35 in good health.

This clone was seen a few times. This chain uses TRBV9 with TRBJ1-1, with a possible D match to TRBD1 (5 bases). The length of the CDR3 is 15 residues. With 6 bases removed from V and 3 bases from J, the gap between germline ends came to 18 bases. Germline V CDR1 and CDR2: SGDLS, YYNGEE. For the CDR3, the DNA is TGTGCCAGCACCCCCGGGGGGTTGGGGGACACTGAAGCTTTCTTT. Its protein is CASTPGGLGDTEAFF.

A few counts support this clone. The rearrangement joins TRBV28 to TRBJ2-4, with D possibly called TRBD1 or TRBD2 (5 bases each). The germline CDR1 and CDR2 sequences are MDHEN and SYDVKM. V was pared by 6 bases and J by 7 bases, with 13 bases between. The length of the CDR3 is 13 residues. CDR3 protein: CASRIGESNIQYF. The CDR3, as DNA: TGTGCCAGCAGGATAGGGGAGTCGAACATTCAGTACTTC.

The V and J genes are TRBV18 and TRBJ2-3; TRBD1 aligns across 7 bases. The V and J ends lost 1 base and 5 bases, in that order; junction bases with no gene match: 12. The CDR3 is made up of 17 amino acids. Germline V gene lookup returns CDR1 KGHSH and CDR2 LQKENI. CDR3: CASSPRWTGQGKDTQYF. The CDR3 DNA sequence: TGTGCCAGCTCACCACGGTGGACAGGTCAGGGGAAAGATACGCAGTATTTT.

The chain has TRBV7-8 and TRBJ2-7; unclear D gene. With 1 base removed from V and 1 base from J, the gap between germline ends came to 11 bases. The CDR3 has 15 residues. CDR1 and CDR2 from the germline V gene are SGHVS and FQNEAQ. CDR3 in amino acids: CASSLGMADSYEQYV. The CDR3 DNA sequence: TGTGCCAGCAGCTTAGGAATGGCTGATTCCTACGAGCAGTACGTC.

The chain couples TRBV18 to TRBJ2-7; D possibly corresponds to TRBD1 (5 bases). CDR3 size: 14 residues. Germline CDR1 and CDR2: KGHSH and LQKENI. With 5 bases removed from V and 3 bases from J, the gap between germline ends came to 14 bases. Here the CDR3 DNA reads TGTGCCAGCTCAACCACAGGCACGAGCTACGAGCAGTACTTC. Translated, it gives CASSTTGTSYEQYF. Combining the CDR3 with reference TRBV18 and TRBJ2-7 gives the whole variable domain NAGVMQNPRHLVRRRGQEARLRCSPMKGHSHVYWYRQLPEEGLKFMVYLQKENIIDESGMPKERFSAEFPKEGPSILRIQQVVRGDSAAYFCASSTTGTSYEQYFGPGTRLTVT.

The sample holds a few counts of this clone. The chain recombines TRBV30 with TRBJ2-7, with TRBD2 matching over 8 bases. This CDR3 spans 16 amino acids. The junction had 10 bases not matched to a gene; V was cut back by 0 bases and J by 3 bases. Germline V gives CDR1 GTSNPN, CDR2 SVGIG (reference sequence). The CDR3, as DNA: TGTGCCTGGAGTGTCCGAGCTACTAGCGGCCTCTACGAGCAGTACTTC. Its protein is CAWSVRATSGLYEQYF.

The chain joins TRBV7-8 to TRBJ1-5; TRBD1 aligns across 7 bases. CDR1 is SGHVS, CDR2 FQNEAQ, per germline. The CDR3 runs to 15 residues. V shed 5 bases and J 4 bases; nucleotides not matched to a gene: 8. The CDR3 sequence: CASSVPTGMNQPQHF. As DNA, the CDR3 is TGTGCCAGCAGCGTACCGACAGGGATGAATCAGCCCCAGCATTTT.

There are many counts of this clone. The genes are TRBV30 and TRBJ1-1, with 7 positions matching TRBD1. Germline CDR1 reads GTSNPN; CDR2 reads SVGIG (reference sequence). The CDR3 is 14 residues long. The junction had 4 bases not matched to a gene; V was cut back by 3 bases and J by 0 bases. The CDR3 DNA reads TGTGCCTGGAGAGGACAGGCACTGAACACTGAAGCTTTCTTT. This sequence encodes CAWRGQALNTEAFF.

This clone was found a few times. The V and J genes are TRBV18 and TRBJ2-2; D remains ambiguous. This CDR3 spans 15 amino acids. Germline loops: CDR1 KGHSH, CDR2 LQKENI. V dropped 3 bases and J dropped 5 bases, with 13 bases sitting between them. The CDR3 sequence: CASSPRVEWTGELFF. The CDR3 nucleotides are TGTGCCAGCTCACCCCGGGTGGAGTGGACCGGGGAGCTGTTTTTT.

The chain combines TRBV7-9 with TRBJ2-1; maybe TRBD2 (6 bases). Germline V gene sequence: CDR1 SEHNR, CDR2 FQNEAQ (reference sequence). CDR3 length equals 15 residues. Trimming took 3 bases from V and 4 from J, leaving 13 bases between them. CDR3 DNA: TGTGCCAGCAGCTTCCAGGCGGGGCGATACAATGAGCAGTTCTTC. This encodes CASSFQAGRYNEQFF.

The table lists this clone with a few counts. Other nucleotide sequences from this sample produce the same CDR3. V is TRBV29-1 and J is TRBJ1-4; D uncertain. Per the germline V gene, CDR1 is SQVTM and CDR2 is ANQGSEA. V lost 4 bases and J 0 bases, leaving 6 bases between the germline ends. The CDR3 totals 13 residues. The CDR3 DNA follows: TGCAGCGTTGGACGGGCAACTAATGAAAAACTGTTTTTT. Translating gives CSVGRATNEKLFF. The variable domain in full, completed from reference TRBV29-1 and TRBJ1-4, reads SAVISQKPSRDICQRGTSLTIQCQVDSQVTMMFWYRQQPGQSLTLIATANQGSEATYESGFVIDKFPISRPNLTFSTLTVSNMSPEDSSIYLCSVGRATNEKLFFGSGTQLSVL.

The V gene is TRBV7-3, the J gene TRBJ2-3; D not certain. Germline V gene sequence: CDR1 SGHTA, CDR2 FQGTGA. The germline V and J ends were trimmed by 2 bases and 5 bases, with 11 bases remaining between them. This CDR3 comprises 14 residues. This CDR3 is CASSLDRARDTQYF. CDR3 sequence (DNA): TGTGCCAGCAGCTTAGATCGGGCCAGAGATACGCAGTATTTT.

This clone came up a few times. Additional DNA sequences in this sample encode the identical CDR3. The V call is TRBV30, the J call TRBJ2-3; TRBD2 agrees at 13 bases. The CDR3 length is 16 residues. With V trimmed by 0 bases and J by 0 bases, 0 bases remained unmatched. Germline lookup yields CDR1 GTSNPN and CDR2 SVGIG (reference sequence). In DNA, the CDR3 is TGTGCCTGGAGTGTGGGACTAGCGGGAAGCACAGATACGCAGTATTTT. It yields the protein CAWSVGLAGSTDTQYF.

The CDR3 DNA sequence: TGTGCCAGCAGCTGTAGACTAGCGGGCCAAGAGACCCAGTACTTC. Amino acid sequence: CASSCRLAGQETQYF. V is TRBV7-3 and J is TRBJ2-5; 10 bases map to TRBD2. Germline V gene sequence: CDR1 SGHTA, CDR2 FQGTGA. V lost 4 bases to trimming and J lost 1 base; unmatched junction nucleotides: 3. CDR3 length: 15 residues.

This clone was recorded a few times. The chain has TRBV7-9 and TRBJ1-3; no clear D gene. Looked up from germline, CDR1 is SEHNR and CDR2 is FQNEAQ (reference sequence). V gave up 4 bases and J gave up 6 bases, with 13 bases separating them. This CDR3 has 14 residues. The CDR3 DNA follows: TGTGCCAGCAGCTCATTCAACCTTACAAACACCATATATTTT. Translating gives CASSSFNLTNTIYF.

The chain has TRBV5-1 and TRBJ1-1; D possibly corresponds to TRBD1 (5 bases). The length of the CDR3 is 14 residues. The V end lost 2 bases, the J end lost 4 bases, and 12 bases lay between the germline ends. Looked up from germline, CDR1 is SGHRS and CDR2 is YFSETQ. The CDR3 DNA reads as TGCGCCAGCAGCTTCCAGGGTACTAGCACTGAAGCTTTCTTT. As protein: CASSFQGTSTEAFF.

The V and J genes are TRBV19 and TRBJ2-1; D gene uncertain. Deletions cut 5 bases from V and 4 bases from J, with 9 bases between. Germline V gene lookup returns CDR1 LNHDA and CDR2 SQIVND (reference sequence). CDR3 length: 13 residues. This chain's CDR3 is CASSSEGYNEQFF. CDR3 DNA sequence: TGTGCCAGTAGTTCAGAAGGGTACAATGAGCAGTTCTTC.

The chain couples TRBV7-3 to TRBJ2-3, with unresolved D. Trimming took off 2 bases at V and 2 bases at J, with 11 bases between the two ends. The CDR3 has 15 residues. Germline CDR1 is SGHTA and CDR2 is FQGTGA. Here the CDR3 reads CASSLGQALTDTQYF. CDR3 nucleotides: TGTGCCAGCAGCTTAGGCCAGGCCCTCACAGATACGCAGTATTTT.

This clone was counted a few times. This chain joins TRBV7-3 and TRBJ2-1; TRBD1 might be the D (6 bases). The germline V and J ends were trimmed by 2 bases and 8 bases, with 16 bases remaining between them. CDR1 and CDR2 from the germline V gene are SGHTA and FQGTGA. The CDR3 loop spans 15 amino acids. The chain's CDR3 is CASSLAGTYPDEQFF. The CDR3, as DNA: TGTGCCAGCAGCTTAGCCGGGACATACCCCGATGAGCAGTTCTTC.

V is TRBV9 and J is TRBJ2-3; no clear D. The CDR3 has 14 amino acids. V was shortened by 0 bases and J by 2 bases, with 7 bases between the two germline ends. Germline lookup yields CDR1 SGDLS and CDR2 YYNGEE. CDR3 nucleotides: TGTGCCAGCAGCGTAGGGCCCCACACAGATACGCAGTATTTT. Translated: CASSVGPHTDTQYF.

This clone was counted ten times or more. This sequence joins TRBV23-1 and TRBJ2-1, with D possibly matching TRBD1 (6 bases). TRBV23-1 is given ORF status, its function remaining uncertain. V gave up 0 bases and J gave up 8 bases, with 11 bases separating them. CDR3 length equals 14 residues. CDR3 sequence (DNA): TGCGCCAGCAGTCAATCGCCGGCAGGGGATGAGCAGTTCTTC. Its translation: CASSQSPAGDEQFF.

The rearrangement uses TRBV18 and TRBJ1-1; no firm D call. V was clipped by 2 bases and J by 0 bases, with 10 bases between them. CDR3 length: 15 amino acids. CDR1 KGHSH and CDR2 LQKENI come from the germline V gene. In DNA form, the CDR3 reads TGTGCCAGCTCACCATTGGTAGGACTGAACACTGAAGCTTTCTTT. The encoded protein is CASSPLVGLNTEAFF.

This chain uses TRBV29-1 with TRBJ1-1; a weak D match, TRBD1 (6 bases). V was trimmed by 3 bases and J by 0 bases, leaving 14 bases between them. In germline, CDR1 is SQVTM, CDR2 ANQGSEA. This CDR3 region has 15 residues. Here the CDR3 reads CSVDQGLVLNTEAFF. CDR3 coding DNA: TGCAGCGTTGATCAGGGGCTGGTCTTGAACACTGAAGCTTTCTTT.

This clone was observed a handful of times. The gene calls are TRBV7-9 and TRBJ2-5, with D possibly TRBD1 on 5 matching bases. Germline-derived CDR1 and CDR2 are SEHNR and FQNEAQ (reference sequence). The V end lost 5 bases, the J end lost 2 bases, and 6 bases lay between the germline ends. CDR3 length: 12 amino acids. The chain's CDR3 is CASSPGQETQYF. CDR3 DNA sequence: TGTGCCAGCAGCCCAGGGCAAGAGACCCAGTACTTC.

This clone has a handful of counts. One end of the junction is discordant with germline, which a read error may explain. The chain is built from TRBV29-1 and TRBJ2-4; 7 bases align to TRBD1. Germline CDR1 SQVTM, CDR2 ANQGSEA. The CDR3 runs 13 residues. The CDR3 region is CSVGAGGKNLQYF. CDR3 in DNA: TGCAGCGTTGGGGCAGGGGGTAAAAACCTTCAGTACTTC.

This clone was found a few times. The V call is TRBV18, the J call TRBJ2-3; TRBD1 matches at 9 bases. Germline loops: CDR1 KGHSH, CDR2 LQKENI. The V and J ends lost 3 bases and 5 bases, in that order; junction bases with no gene match: 6. The CDR3 extends over 15 amino acids. The CDR3, as DNA: TGTGCCAGCTCACCGGGACAGGGTTTCCAAGATACGCAGTATTTT. It translates to CASSPGQGFQDTQYF.

The gene calls are TRBV7-9 and TRBJ2-1; D perhaps matches TRBD1 (6 bases). V was clipped by 5 bases and J by 2 bases, with 10 bases between them. The CDR3 contains 14 residues. Germline CDR1 SEHNR, CDR2 FQNEAQ (reference sequence). CDR3 nucleotides: TGTGCCAGCAGCGAAAGGACAGCCTACAATGAGCAGTTCTTC. As protein: CASSERTAYNEQFF. The full variable domain, with the rest looked up from reference TRBV7-9 and TRBJ2-1, is DTGVSQNPRHKITKRGQNVTFRCDPISEHNRLYWYRQTLGQGPEFLTYFQNEAQLEKSRLLSDRFSAERPKGSFSTLEIQRTEQGDSAMYLCASSERTAYNEQFFGPGTRLTVL.

The chain is built from TRBV7-9 and TRBJ2-7; 8 bases match TRBD1. Unmatched junction bases numbered 7, after V lost 5 bases and J lost 4 bases. This CDR3 contains 14 residues. Germline CDR1 SEHNR, CDR2 FQNEAQ (reference sequence). CDR3 coding DNA: TGTGCCAGCAGCCCTGGACAGGGTGGTTACGAGCAGTACGTC. This gives the protein CASSPGQGGYEQYV.

This clone was observed a handful of times. The gene calls are TRBV9 and TRBJ2-7, with D possibly TRBD2 on 6 matching bases. Germline loops: CDR1 SGDLS, CDR2 YYNGEE. V lost 2 bases and J lost 2, with 11 bases in between. The CDR3 covers 14 residues. CDR3 protein: CASSVGRGTYEQYF. The CDR3 DNA reads TGTGCCAGCAGCGTGGGACGGGGGACCTACGAGCAGTACTTC.